This note documents a single T cell receptor beta chain sequence. Germline CDR1 and CDR2: MNHEY and SMNVEV (reference sequence). The CDR3 has 16 residues. Trimming cost V 7 bases and J 7 bases, with 20 bases left between them. The entry originates in a study of blood T cell repertoires in COVID-19. About the study: Collection of acute and convalescent COVID-19 samples took place in the United States, Italy and Spain.

Repertoires were generated with immunoSEQ multiplex PCR, while TCRdb's copy carries only in-frame clones and drops some. This table holds 150,000 to 200,000 clones, about four fifths found once. This sequence joins TRBV27 and TRBJ1-6; D is perhaps TRBD1 (5 bases). Source material: peripheral blood. The TCR originated in a woman in her forties with COVID-19, enrolled during active disease. The CDR3 nucleotides read TGTGCCAGCAACATGAGGCAGGGTTCGTCGAATTCACCCCTCCACTTT. Its translation: CASNMRQGSSNSPLHF.